This T cell receptor beta chain was recorded in a study of regulatory T cells in long-lasting Graves disease. Time point in this sample: newly diagnosed GD, antithyroid drugs for less than 3 months. RNA from PBMCs was the source of the TCR library. Study observations and caveats: Persistent disease was associated with favored TRBV28 usage and with favored use of TRBJ1-2 and TRBJ2-5.

This clonotype was recorded a few times. Its matching antigen is unknown. Building of the TCR beta libraries involved iRepertoire HTBI primers and Arm-PCR of CDR3 regions. TCRdb independently ran MiXCR on the multiplex PCR reads; one entry per CDR3 protein. The table includes about 470,000 distinct CDR3 sequences, around 16% detected once. Trimming pared 2 bases from V and 9 bases from J, leaving 23 bases between. The CDR3 loop spans 17 amino acids. CDR1 is MNHEY and CDR2 is SMNVEV in the germline V gene (reference sequence). The same specimen was also included in a second study, on T cells in Graves' hyperthyroidism and ophthalmopathy.

The specimen comprised peripheral blood mononuclear cells (PBMCs), sampled at new diagnosis, from a patient treated with antithyroid drugs. This clonotype originated in a man aged 35 to 55 with Graves disease. The gene calls are TRBV27 and TRBJ2-1; TRBD1 might be the D (8 bases). The CDR3: CASSLSQGAGVVSEQFF. DNA for the CDR3: TGTGCCAGCAGTTTAAGCCAGGGGGCGGGAGTCGTTAGTGAGCAGTTCTTC.